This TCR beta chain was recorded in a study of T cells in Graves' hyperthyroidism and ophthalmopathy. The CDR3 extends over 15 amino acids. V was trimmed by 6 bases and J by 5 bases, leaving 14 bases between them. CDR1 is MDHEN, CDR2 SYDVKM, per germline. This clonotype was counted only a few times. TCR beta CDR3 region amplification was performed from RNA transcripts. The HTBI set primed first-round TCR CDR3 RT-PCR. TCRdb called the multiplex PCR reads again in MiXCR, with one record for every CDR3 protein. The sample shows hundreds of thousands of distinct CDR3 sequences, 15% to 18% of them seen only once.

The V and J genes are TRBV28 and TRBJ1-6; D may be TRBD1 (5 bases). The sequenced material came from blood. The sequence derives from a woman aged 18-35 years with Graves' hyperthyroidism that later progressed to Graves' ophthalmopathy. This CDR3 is CASSFGTANNSPLHF. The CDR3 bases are TGTGCCAGCAGCTTTGGGACGGCCAATAATTCACCCCTCCACTTT.